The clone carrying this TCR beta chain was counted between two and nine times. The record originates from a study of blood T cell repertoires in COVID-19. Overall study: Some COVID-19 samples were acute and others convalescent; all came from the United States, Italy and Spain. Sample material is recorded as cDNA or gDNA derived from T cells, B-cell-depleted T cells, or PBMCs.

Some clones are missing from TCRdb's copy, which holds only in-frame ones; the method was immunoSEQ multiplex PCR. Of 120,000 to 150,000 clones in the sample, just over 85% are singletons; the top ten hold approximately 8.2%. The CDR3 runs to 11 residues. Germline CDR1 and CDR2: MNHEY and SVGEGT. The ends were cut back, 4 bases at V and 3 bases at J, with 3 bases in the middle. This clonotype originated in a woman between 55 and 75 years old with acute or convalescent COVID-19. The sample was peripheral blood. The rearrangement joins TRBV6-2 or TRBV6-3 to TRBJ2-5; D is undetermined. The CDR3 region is CASSFKETQYF. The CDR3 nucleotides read TGTGCCAGCAGTTTCAAAGAGACCCAGTACTTC.